Listed below are T cell receptor beta chains from one sample, sequenced in a study of T cells of healthy individuals. TCRdb reanalysed the 5' RACE reads using MiXCR and keeps one entry per CDR3 protein. The sample includes some 100,000 distinct CDR3 sequences, 15% to 20% of them seen just once. The receptors derive from a human donor in good health. Both conserved end residues are trimmed from each CDR3. Fields, in order: V gene, CDR3 protein.

V gene: TRBV6-6; CDR3 protein: ASSHRGGIEDAEAF
V gene: TRBV20-1; CDR3 protein: SARGQESSYNSPLH
V gene: TRBV9; CDR3 protein: ASSGQGAGGYT
V gene: TRBV6-5; CDR3 protein: ASTRGGLGAHSPLH
V gene: TRBV6-5; CDR3 protein: ASRRLAGVGNEQF
V gene: TRBV19; CDR3 protein: ASTSSGANEQF
V gene: TRBV7-2; CDR3 protein: ASSPWSTLTSGANVLT
V gene: TRBV5-6; CDR3 protein: ASSLGWDPYEQY
V gene: TRBV11-2; CDR3 protein: ASSLLGFHNSPLH
V gene: TRBV20-1; CDR3 protein: SIWTMNTEAF